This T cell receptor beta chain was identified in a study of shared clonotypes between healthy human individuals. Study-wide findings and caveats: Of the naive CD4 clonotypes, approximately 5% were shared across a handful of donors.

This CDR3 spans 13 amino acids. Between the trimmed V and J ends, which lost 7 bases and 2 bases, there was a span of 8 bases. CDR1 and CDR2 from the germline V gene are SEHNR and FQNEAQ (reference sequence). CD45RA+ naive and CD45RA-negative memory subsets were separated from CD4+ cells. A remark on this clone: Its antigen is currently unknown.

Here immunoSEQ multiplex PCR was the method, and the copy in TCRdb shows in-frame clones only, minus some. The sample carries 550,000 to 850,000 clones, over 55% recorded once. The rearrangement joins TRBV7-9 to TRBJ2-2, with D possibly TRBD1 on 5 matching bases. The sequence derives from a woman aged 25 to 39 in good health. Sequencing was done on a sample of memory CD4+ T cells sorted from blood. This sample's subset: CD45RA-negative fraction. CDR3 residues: CASTDSNTGELFF. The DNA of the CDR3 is TGTGCCAGCACCGACAGCAACACCGGGGAGCTGTTTTTT.